This T cell receptor (beta chain) was captured by sequencing in a study of early T cells in non-severe SARS-CoV-2 infection. Individual cDNA molecules received unique molecular identifiers during library preparation. TCRdb re-analysed the 5' RACE reads in MiXCR, keeping a single row per CDR3 protein. The sample records 75,000 to 100,000 distinct CDR3 sequences, under 15% being singletons. This clonotype occurred a few times. CDR1 and CDR2 from the germline V gene are MNHNY and SVGAGI (reference sequence). There are 12 residues in the CDR3. The V and J ends lost 10 bases and 1 base respectively, with 9 bases between them.

The chain employs TRBV6-6 and TRBJ2-3; D may be TRBD1 (6 bases). This sequence was found in an adult who was a healthcare worker with PCR-confirmed SARS-CoV-2 infection or an uninfected control (not recorded which). Sample: whole blood. In DNA form, the CDR3 reads TGTGCCACCAGACAGGGCACAGATACGCAGTATTTT. Translated: CATRQGTDTQYF.